This T cell receptor beta chain was recorded in a study of breast tumors, draining lymph nodes, adjacent tissues. Breast cancer patients provided tissue from their axillary draining lymph nodes. CDR3 length: 14 residues. Germline CDR1 is SGHKS and CDR2 is YYEKEE (reference sequence). J was trimmed by 7 bases and V by 4 bases; bases with no gene match: 6. TCRdb reanalysed the multiplex PCR reads using MiXCR and keeps one entry per CDR3 protein. The sample shows 70,000 to 95,000 distinct CDR3 sequences, about 21% of them seen only once. This clonotype was recorded many times. The sequencing sample was made of axillary lymph node tissue. This clonotype was sampled from a female donor with breast cancer. Some clones in this sample may be carry-over from other donors' samples. This chain links TRBV5-5 with TRBJ2-3; TRBD1 matches 10 bases. The CDR3 DNA follows: TGTGCCAGCAGCCATGACAGGGGGCGGAATACGCAGTATTTT. This translates into CASSHDRGRNTQYF.